This TCR beta chain was captured by sequencing in a study of T-cell reconstitution after alpha-beta-depleted transplantation in children. V lost 0 bases to trimming and J lost 7 bases, with 15 bases between them. The CDR3 runs 16 residues. Germline V gene lookup returns CDR1 MGHDK and CDR2 SYGVNS. Preparing the TCRbeta library involved the use of unique molecular identifiers. TCRdb itself ran the PCR reads through MiXCR, one entry per CDR3 protein. The table lists about 690,000 distinct CDR3 sequences, around 16% of them singletons, with 0.85% to 1.3% in the top ten. This rearrangement joins TRBV25-1 to TRBJ1-4; D remains unclear. The TCR comes from a human donor who donated a stem cell graft to a child with acute myeloid leukemia. The material was PBMCs from the stem cell graft donor, obtained from the stem cell graft. CDR3 sequence reads: CASSEYRGLGSEKLFF. CDR3 DNA sequence: TGTGCCAGCAGTGAATATCGGGGTCTAGGAAGTGAAAAACTGTTTTTT.